One TCR beta chain is described in this entry. What it binds is unknown. CDR1 LGHDT and CDR2 YNNKEL come from the germline V gene (reference sequence). Trimming stripped 4 bases from V and 9 bases from J, with 7 bases between. This CDR3 has 11 amino acids. This record belongs to a study of vaccination effects on CD4 cells after COVID-19. Sequencing in the ViraFEST assay came after antigen-specific CD4+ T cells had been expanded with viral peptide pools, which were used to stimulate PBMC. Cultured cells yielded isolated CD4+ T cells after more than nine days. Each participant was administered two doses of either the BNT162b2 or the mRNA-1273 vaccine. Libraries were prepared by immunoSEQ multiplex PCR; TCRdb keeps only in-frame clonotypes and omits some of them. In the table there are around 22,000 clones, 70% to 80% of which are singletons. Study outcomes and limitations: The study found marked clonal contraction of infection- and vaccine-induced clones late after vaccination.

The sequence came from a human donor who received a COVID-19 vaccine. This specimen was CD4+ T cells from PBMCs cultured with HCoV-229E spike peptides, taken after COVID-19 vaccination. The chain uses TRBV3-1 (or the pseudogene TRBV3-2) and TRBJ2-1; no firm D call. The CDR3 here is CASSLSFEQFF. The CDR3 region has the DNA TGTGCCAGCAGCCTTAGTTTTGAGCAGTTCTTC.